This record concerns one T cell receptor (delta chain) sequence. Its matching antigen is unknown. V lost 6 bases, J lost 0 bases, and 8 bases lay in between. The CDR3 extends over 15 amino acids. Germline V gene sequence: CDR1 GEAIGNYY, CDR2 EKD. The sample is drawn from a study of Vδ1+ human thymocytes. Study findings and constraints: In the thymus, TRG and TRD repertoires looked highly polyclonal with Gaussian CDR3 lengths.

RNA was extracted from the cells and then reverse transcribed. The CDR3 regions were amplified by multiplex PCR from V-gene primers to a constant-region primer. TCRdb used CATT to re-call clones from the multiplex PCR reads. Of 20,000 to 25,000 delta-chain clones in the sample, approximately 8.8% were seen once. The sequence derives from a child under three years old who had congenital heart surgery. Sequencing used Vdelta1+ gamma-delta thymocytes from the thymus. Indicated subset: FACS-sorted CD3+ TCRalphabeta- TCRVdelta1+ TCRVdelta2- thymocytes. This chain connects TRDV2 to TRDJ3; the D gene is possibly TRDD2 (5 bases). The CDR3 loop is CACLPTSWDTRQMFF. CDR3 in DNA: TGTGCCTGTCTCCCTACCTCCTGGGACACCCGACAGATGTTTTTC.